One sample yielded the 32 T cell receptor beta chains listed below, sequenced in a study of T cells in Graves' hyperthyroidism and ophthalmopathy. RNA transcripts yielded amplified TCR beta CDR3 regions. First-round RT-PCR targeting the TCR CDR3 was performed with the HTBI primer set. In TCRdb, the multiplex PCR reads were re-called with MiXCR into one record per CDR3 protein. The sample consists of 330,000 or so distinct CDR3 sequences, roughly a fifth of them appearing once. Sequencing was carried out using blood. These receptors all come from a man aged 50-59 years with Graves' ophthalmopathy.

This clonotype was seen only a few times. This sequence joins TRBV6-1 and TRBJ2-5, with D perhaps TRBD1 or TRBD2 (5 bases each). Trimming stripped 0 bases from V and 6 bases from J, with 20 bases between. Germline CDR1 is MNHNS and CDR2 is SASEGT. This CDR3 region has 17 residues. The CDR3 loop is CASSEAPRGPQVQTQYF. DNA for the CDR3: TGTGCCAGCAGTGAAGCGCCCCGGGGACCTCAGGTACAGACCCAGTACTTC.

This clonotype was observed many times. The J gene is TRBJ2-1, the V gene TRBV20-1, with a possible D match to TRBD1 (5 bases). Germline V gene lookup returns CDR1 DFQATT and CDR2 SNEGSKA (reference sequence). V dropped 0 bases and J dropped 7 bases, with 19 bases sitting between them. The length of the CDR3 is 16 residues. The CDR3 region is CSARDGKTVGVNEQFF. The CDR3, as DNA: TGCAGTGCTAGAGATGGGAAAACGGTAGGGGTTAATGAGCAGTTCTTC.

Remarks on this clonotype: A much larger clone sits a single nucleotide away, making a read error possible. This chain connects TRBV28 to TRBJ1-5; D gene unclear. Germline V CDR1 and CDR2: MDHEN, SYDVKM. The CDR3 length is 14 residues. V dropped 7 bases and J dropped 3 bases, with 13 bases sitting between them. This chain's CDR3 is CASTLGRANQPQHF. DNA for the CDR3: TGTGCCAGCACCCTTGGAAGGGCCAATCAGCCCCAGCATTTT. Based on the CDR3 plus reference TRBV28 and TRBJ1-5, the full variable domain is DVKVTQSSRYLVKRTGEKVFLECVQDMDHENMFWYRQDPGLGLRLIYFSYDVKMKEKGDIPEGYSVSREKKERFSLILESASTNQTSMYLCASTLGRANQPQHFGDGTRLSIL.

This clonotype was recorded many times. The V and J genes are TRBV11-2 and TRBJ2-7, with 11 nucleotides matching TRBD2. The germline gives CDR1 SGHAT, CDR2 FQNNGV. J gave up 5 bases and V 5 bases, and 8 bases lay outside the gene matches. The CDR3 spans 15 residues. The CDR3 protein is CASSPALAGGDEQYF. The CDR3 DNA reads as TGTGCCAGCAGCCCCGCCCTAGCGGGAGGCGACGAGCAGTACTTC.

This clonotype was seen many times. The genes are TRBV2 and TRBJ2-3; TRBD2 agrees at 11 bases. Losses at the gene ends were 6 bases for V and 5 bases for J; bases not matched to a gene: 7. CDR1 SNHLY and CDR2 FYNNEI come from the germline V gene. CDR3 size: 15 residues. CDR3 in amino acids: CASSVSGRERDTQYF. The CDR3 region has the DNA TGTGCCAGCAGCGTTAGCGGGAGGGAACGAGATACGCAGTATTTT.

This chain links TRBV5-4 with TRBJ2-3, with D hard to call. The V end lost 1 base, the J end lost 6 bases, and 12 bases lay between the germline ends. The germline V gene encodes CDR1 SGHNT and CDR2 YYREEE (reference sequence). The CDR3 is 14 amino acids. The CDR3 loop is CASSLHFQWDTQYF. The CDR3 region has the DNA TGTGCCAGCAGCTTGCATTTCCAGTGGGATACGCAGTATTTT.

This chain joins TRBV6-5 and TRBJ1-4; D is possibly TRBD1 (5 bases). Trimming removed 2 bases from V and 8 bases from J, with 9 bases in between. Germline CDR1 MNHEY, CDR2 SVGAGI. The CDR3 is 13 amino acids. For the CDR3, the DNA is TGTGCCAGCAGTTACCAGGGTAACGAAAAACTGTTTTTT. It translates to CASSYQGNEKLFF.

This clonotype was recorded a few times. The CDR3 region is CASTSGNSNNEQFF. The CDR3 DNA is TGTGCCAGCACTTCGGGAAATTCAAACAATGAGCAGTTCTTC. This chain connects TRBV12-3 or TRBV12-4 to TRBJ2-1; D perhaps matches TRBD2 (5 bases). There are 14 residues in the CDR3. The germline V and J ends were trimmed by 7 bases and 5 bases, with 15 bases remaining between them.

J is TRBJ1-2 and V is TRBV24-1; possible D gene TRBD1, 5 bases. The CDR3 contains 12 residues. CDR1 and CDR2 from the germline V gene are KGHDR and SFDVKD. Between the trimmed V and J ends, which lost 1 base and 14 bases, there was a span of 13 bases. CDR3 residues: CATSDFPGTVTF. The CDR3 DNA reads TGTGCCACCAGTGATTTCCCCGGGACTGTTACCTTC.

The rearrangement joins TRBV29-1 to TRBJ2-5; D may be TRBD2 (6 bases). V lost 3 bases and J 4 bases, leaving 9 bases between the germline ends. This CDR3 has 12 amino acids. Germline CDR1 is SQVTM and CDR2 is ANQGSEA. CDR3 region: CSVEWGGETQYF. CDR3 DNA: TGCAGCGTTGAGTGGGGAGGAGAGACCCAGTACTTC.

V usage is TRBV7-9 and J usage is TRBJ2-7, with D maybe TRBD2 (5 bases). The CDR3 loop spans 15 amino acids. Trimming removed 6 bases from V and 1 base from J, with 16 bases in between. The germline CDR1 and CDR2 sequences are SEHNR and FQNEAQ (reference sequence). DNA for the CDR3: TGTGCCAGCAGTCGTCTAGCTAACCTTTCCTACGAGCAGTACTTC. This encodes CASSRLANLSYEQYF.

Points on this clonotype: One junction end disagrees with the germline gene, perhaps due to a read error. This chain links TRBV28 with TRBJ2-5, with D tentatively TRBD1 (5 bases). The CDR3 spans 12 residues. Looked up from germline, CDR1 is MDHEN and CDR2 is SYDVKM. CDR3 coding DNA: TGTGCCAGCAGTTCTCAGGACACATCTTGGGACTTC. It translates to CASSSQDTSWDF.

The chain uses TRBV5-1 and TRBJ2-5; 11 nucleotides align to TRBD2. The germline V gene has CDR1 SGHRS and CDR2 YFSETQ. V trimming: 1 base; J trimming: 0 bases; junction bases outside the gene matches: 8. The CDR3 sequence is 18 residues long. Here the CDR3 reads CASSLKPASGRNQETQYF. The CDR3 nucleotides read TGCGCCAGCAGCTTGAAACCCGCTAGCGGGAGGAACCAAGAGACCCAGTACTTC.

Only a few counts were recorded for this clonotype. The chain couples TRBV3-1 to TRBJ2-7, with 7 bases matching TRBD2. The germline V gene has CDR1 LGHDT and CDR2 YNNKEL (reference sequence). The junction had 9 bases not matched to a gene; V was cut back by 6 bases and J by 1 base. CDR3 length: 15 residues. For the CDR3, the DNA is TGTGCCAGCAGTAACGGGGGGATCGAGTCCTACGAGCAGTACTTC. This sequence encodes CASSNGGIESYEQYF.

V usage is TRBV5-1 and J usage is TRBJ1-5; the match to TRBD1 covers 10 bases. The CDR3 consists of 15 residues. Trimming at V came to 2 bases and at J to 11 bases, leaving 10 bases not matched to a gene. The V gene's germline CDR1 is SGHRS and CDR2 YFSETQ. CDR3 nucleotide sequence: TGCGCCAGCAGCTTCACCGGGACAGGGGCCGAAACCCAGCATTTT. Translating it yields CASSFTGTGAETQHF.

A word on this clonotype: This may be a read error, as it is one base from a much larger clone. In DNA form, the CDR3 reads TGTGCCAGCTCACCATTCCGGGACCCACGGGAGCGGTTCTTC. Its protein is CASSPFRDPRERFF. The gene calls are TRBV18 and TRBJ2-1; weak D call: TRBD2 (6 bases). CDR1 is KGHSH, CDR2 LQKENI, per germline. CDR3 length equals 14 residues.

This clonotype appeared many times. This chain connects TRBV28 to TRBJ2-6, with no clear D. Looked up from germline, CDR1 is MDHEN and CDR2 is SYDVKM. This CDR3 is 17 amino acids long. Trimming shortened V by 1 base and J by 0 bases, and 10 bases separated the two germline ends. The CDR3 DNA reads TGTGCCAGCAGTTTATCGTGGGCGCCCTCTGGGGCCAACGTCCTGACTTTC. Amino acid sequence: CASSLSWAPSGANVLTF.

The chain joins TRBV10-3 to TRBJ2-7; D is ambiguous. Germline V gene sequence: CDR1 ENHRY, CDR2 SYGVKD. V lost 3 bases to trimming and J lost 7 bases, with 7 bases between them. This CDR3 has 11 residues. The CDR3: CAISDGWEQYF. The DNA of the CDR3 is TGTGCCATCAGTGACGGCTGGGAGCAGTACTTC.

Concerning this clonotype: One end of the junction is discordant with germline, which a read error may explain. The V call is TRBV28, the J call TRBJ2-7, with TRBD1 matching 10 bases. Germline V gene data show CDR1 as MDHEN and CDR2 as SYDVKM. The CDR3 loop spans 16 amino acids. This CDR3 is CTSSSLGDRGSYEQYF. The CDR3 DNA is TGTACCAGCTCCTCCCTCGGGGACAGGGGATCCTACGAGCAGTACTTC.

CDR3: CASSWGTSLTYNEQFF. Written as DNA, the CDR3 is TGCGCCAGCAGCTGGGGGACCTCCCTTACCTACAATGAGCAGTTCTTC. The chain joins TRBV5-1 to TRBJ2-1; possibly TRBD1 or TRBD2 for D (5 bases each). V dropped 3 bases and J dropped 2 bases, with 15 bases sitting between them. The CDR3 covers 16 residues. The germline V gene encodes CDR1 SGHRS and CDR2 YFSETQ.

CDR3 sequence reads: CACNQPFRLAGVSYEQYF. The CDR3 coding sequence is TGTGCCTGCAACCAACCCTTCAGACTAGCGGGAGTCTCCTACGAGCAGTACTTC. The chain couples TRBV19 to TRBJ2-7; the match to TRBD2 covers 12 bases. The V segment lost 11 bases and the J segment 0 bases; nucleotides outside the gene matches: 17. CDR1 is LNHDA, CDR2 SQIVND, per germline (reference sequence). The CDR3 totals 18 residues.

The chain has TRBV5-4 and TRBJ2-5; perhaps TRBD1 as D (5 bases). The CDR3 sequence is 16 residues long. Per the germline V gene, CDR1 is SGHNT and CDR2 is YYREEE (reference sequence). The V and J ends lost 0 bases and 4 bases respectively, with 16 bases between them. The CDR3 DNA sequence: TGTGCCAGCAGCTTGGCCGCGGCAGGGAAAGGAGAGACCCAGTACTTC. It specifies CASSLAAAGKGETQYF.

This clonotype was seen many times. The chain carries TRBV5-4 and TRBJ1-1; 10 nucleotides match TRBD1. The junction had 1 base not matched to a gene; V was cut back by 0 bases and J by 8 bases. Germline loops: CDR1 SGHNT, CDR2 YYREEE (reference sequence). The CDR3 totals 13 residues. The CDR3 loop is CASSLGQGAEAFF. CDR3 DNA: TGTGCCAGCAGCTTGGGACAGGGGGCCGAAGCTTTCTTT.

This clonotype was recorded many times. The V and J genes are TRBV27 and TRBJ2-7, with 10 bases identical to TRBD2. CDR1 and CDR2 from the germline V gene are MNHEY and SMNVEV (reference sequence). The trim removed 6 bases at V and 5 bases at J, leaving 16 bases unmatched. The CDR3 covers 17 residues. The CDR3 DNA reads as TGTGCCAGCAGCCCATCGGCCAGCGGGAGGGCGAGGAACGAGCAGTACTTC. It is translated as CASSPSASGRARNEQYF.

This clonotype was observed a handful of times. The conserved final phenylalanine or tryptophan is absent from the CDR3, which likely points to a read error. V and J are TRBV24-1 and TRBJ2-5; 11 bases fit TRBD1. The CDR3 contains 15 residues. V gave up 4 bases and J gave up 3 bases; unmatched junction bases: 3. The germline V gene has CDR1 KGHDR and CDR2 SFDVKD. In nucleotides, the CDR3 is TGTGCCACCAGTGACGTGGGACAGGGGGAAGAGACCCAGTACCTC. This gives the protein CATSDVGQGEETQYL.

The CDR3, as DNA: TGTGCCAGCAGTGAACTAGCGGGAGAAGATGAGCAGTTCTTC. This gives the protein CASSELAGEDEQFF. J is TRBJ2-1 and V is TRBV2, with TRBD2 matching over 10 bases. The CDR3 is 14 residues long. Per germline, CDR1 SNHLY and CDR2 FYNNEI. V lost 2 bases and J lost 8; bases outside the gene matches: 3.

The chain combines TRBV11-3 with TRBJ2-7; tentative D call: TRBD1 (5 bases). The germline V gene has CDR1 SGHNT and CDR2 YENEEA. The CDR3 is made up of 15 amino acids. V was trimmed by 1 base and J by 5 bases, leaving 15 bases between them. CDR3 residues: CASSLASSSRDEQYF. CDR3 nucleotide sequence: TGTGCCAGCAGCTTAGCGTCCTCCTCCAGGGACGAGCAGTACTTC.

This clonotype was recorded only once. Here the CDR3 omits its conserved ending phenylalanine or tryptophan, so a read error is the likely source. V usage is TRBV4-1 and J usage is TRBJ2-5; tentatively, D is TRBD1 (6 bases). Trimming left V 2 bases short and J 3 bases short, with 10 bases between. CDR3 length: 14 residues. Germline V gives CDR1 MGHRA, CDR2 YSYEKL. The DNA of the CDR3 is TGCGCCAGCAGCCAACCACAGGGAAAAGAGACCCAGTACTCC. Residues: CASSQPQGKETQYS.

A few counts support this clonotype. The chain is built from TRBV12-3 or TRBV12-4 and TRBJ1-2; 9 bases fit TRBD1. The CDR3 sequence is 15 residues long. J lost 5 bases, V lost 3 bases, and 7 bases had no gene match. CDR3 region: CASSLGGQGGYGYTF. The CDR3 DNA follows: TGTGCCAGCAGTTTGGGGGGACAGGGAGGTTATGGCTACACCTTC.

The chain uses TRBV20-1 and TRBJ1-2; D is unresolved. The length of the CDR3 is 18 residues. V lost 1 base and J 0 bases, leaving 21 bases between the germline ends. Germline CDR1 reads DFQATT; CDR2 reads SNEGSKA (reference sequence). The CDR3 is CSARAGSSTQATNYGYTF. The CDR3 nucleotides are TGCAGTGCTAGAGCGGGGAGCAGCACCCAAGCAACTAACTATGGCTACACCTTC.

The chain employs TRBV5-5 and TRBJ1-5, with no clear D. The CDR3 length is 16 residues. The germline V gene encodes CDR1 SGHKS and CDR2 YYEKEE (reference sequence). Trimming cost V 1 base and J 0 bases, with 11 bases left between them. In DNA, the CDR3 is TGTGCCAGCAGCTTGTATACAGCTTCTAGCAATCAGCCCCAGCATTTT. It translates to CASSLYTASSNQPQHF.

As to this clonotype: A clone one base away is much larger, so this may be a read error. The gene calls are TRBV7-9 and TRBJ2-3; D remains unclear. The CDR3 is 12 amino acids. The germline CDR1 and CDR2 sequences are SEHNR and FQNEAQ (reference sequence). V gave up 3 bases and J gave up 2 bases, with 3 bases separating them. CDR3 sequence (DNA): TGTGCCAGCAGCTTCTTCACAGATACGCAGTATTTT. Protein sequence: CASSFFTDTQYF.